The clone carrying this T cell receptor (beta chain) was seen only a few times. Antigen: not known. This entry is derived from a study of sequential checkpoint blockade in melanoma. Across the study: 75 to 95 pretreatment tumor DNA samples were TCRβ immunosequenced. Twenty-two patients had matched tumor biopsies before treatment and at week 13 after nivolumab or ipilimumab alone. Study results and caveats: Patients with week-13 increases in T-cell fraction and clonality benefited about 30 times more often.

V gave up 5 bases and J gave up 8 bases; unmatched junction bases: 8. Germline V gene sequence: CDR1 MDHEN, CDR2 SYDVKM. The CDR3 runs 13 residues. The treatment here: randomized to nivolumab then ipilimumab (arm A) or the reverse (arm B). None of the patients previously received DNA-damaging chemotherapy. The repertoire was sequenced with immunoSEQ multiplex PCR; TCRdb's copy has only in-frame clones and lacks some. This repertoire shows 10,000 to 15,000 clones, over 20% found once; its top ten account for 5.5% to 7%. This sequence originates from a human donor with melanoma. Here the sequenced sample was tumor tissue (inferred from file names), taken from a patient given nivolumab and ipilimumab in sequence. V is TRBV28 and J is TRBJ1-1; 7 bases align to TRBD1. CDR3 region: CASSDRVGMEAFF. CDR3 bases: TGTGCCAGCAGTGACAGGGTAGGTATGGAAGCTTTCTTT.